Sequencing of this T cell receptor (beta chain) was carried out in a study of T-cell reconstitution after alpha-beta-depleted transplantation in children. Study-level results: The study reportedly traced alpha-beta T cells about two months after transplant to several hundred expanded graft clones. One year after transplant, T-cell counts and diversity came mostly from newly produced T cells. Day-60 TCRbeta diversity that was high in some patients was derived from surviving recipient T cells and thymic progenitors.

Preparation of the TCRbeta library was carried out with unique molecular identifiers. TCRdb re-called the PCR reads through MiXCR, storing one row per CDR3 protein. The sample holds about a million distinct CDR3 sequences, about 26% seen once. As regards this clonotype: Antigen: not known.

The starting material was PBMCs, mostly from graft donor cells, obtained 360 days after TCRalphabeta/CD19-depleted stem cell transplant. The clonotype originates from a boy in the first two years of life who had a stem cell transplant for SCID, so the T cells may come from the graft donor.

CDR3 loop: CASSLVRGRLSPGELFF. For the CDR3, the DNA is TGTGCCAGCAGCTTAGTGAGGGGGCGTCTTTCCCCCGGGGAGCTGTTTTTT. This chain connects TRBV7-8 to TRBJ2-2; 7 bases map to TRBD1. CDR3 length: 17 amino acids. The V gene end was trimmed by 1 base and the J gene end by 6 bases; junction bases not matched to a gene: 11. Germline V gene data show CDR1 as SGHVS and CDR2 as FQNEAQ.